Listed here are 18 T cell receptor beta chains from one sample, sequenced in a study of blood T cell repertoires in COVID-19. Libraries were prepared by immunoSEQ multiplex PCR; TCRdb keeps only in-frame clonotypes and omits some of them. The data hold under 55,000 clones, with around 85% observed a single time. The material sequenced was peripheral blood. The source is a human donor in a cohort sampled during active COVID-19.

CDR3 coding DNA: TGTGCCAGCAGTCGCCCTGGGACAGCCTACCAAGAGACCCAGTACTTC. Protein product: CASSRPGTAYQETQYF. The V call is TRBV7-2, the J call TRBJ2-5; TRBD1 matches 7 bases. The V gene end was trimmed by 6 bases and the J gene end by 0 bases; junction bases not matched to a gene: 10. This CDR3 is 16 amino acids long. The V gene's germline CDR1 is SGHTA and CDR2 FQGNSA.

This sequence joins TRBV5-1 and TRBJ2-5, with 11 bases lining up with TRBD1. The CDR3 runs 17 residues. In germline, CDR1 is SGHRS, CDR2 YFSETQ. J lost 5 bases, V lost 4 bases, and 13 bases had no gene match. The CDR3 sequence: CASSRDGQGAEGETQYF. CDR3 DNA: TGCGCCAGCAGCCGAGATGGACAGGGGGCAGAGGGGGAGACCCAGTACTTC. Filled out from reference TRBV5-1 and TRBJ2-5, the complete variable domain reads KAGVTQTPRYLIKTRGQQVTLSCSPISGHRSVSWYQQTPGQGLQFLFEYFSETQRNKGNFPGRFSGRQFSNSRSEMNVSTLELGDSALYLCASSRDGQGAEGETQYFGPGTRLLVL.

The chain joins TRBV5-1 to TRBJ1-2, with TRBD1 as a possible D gene (6 bases). Germline loops: CDR1 SGHRS, CDR2 YFSETQ. This CDR3 spans 14 amino acids. Trimming shortened V by 2 bases and J by 4 bases, and 12 bases separated the two germline ends. CDR3 sequence reads: CASSFRQGSYGYTF. As DNA, the CDR3 is TGCGCCAGCAGCTTCCGTCAGGGGAGCTATGGCTACACCTTC. Variable domain in full (rest from reference TRBV5-1 and TRBJ1-2): KAGVTQTPRYLIKTRGQQVTLSCSPISGHRSVSWYQQTPGQGLQFLFEYFSETQRNKGNFPGRFSGRQFSNSRSEMNVSTLELGDSALYLCASSFRQGSYGYTFGSGTRLTVV.

The genes are TRBV3-1 (or the pseudogene TRBV3-2) and TRBJ2-7; 14 bases are shared with TRBD2. V gave up 0 bases and J gave up 2 bases; unmatched junction bases: 12. The CDR3 has 20 residues. Germline V gene sequence: CDR1 LGHDT, CDR2 YNNKEL (reference sequence). The CDR3 DNA is TGTGCCAGCAGCCAAGATAGGTGGACTAGCGGGAGGCCAGCGGCCTACGAGCAGTACTTC. Its protein product is CASSQDRWTSGRPAAYEQYF.

The chain uses TRBV3-1 (or the pseudogene TRBV3-2) and TRBJ2-1; 9 nucleotides line up with TRBD1. Germline loops: CDR1 LGHDT, CDR2 YNNKEL (reference sequence). V was clipped by 1 base and J by 4 bases; unmatched bases: 8. The CDR3 extends over 17 amino acids. The CDR3 loop is CASSQGRDRVVYNEQFF. The CDR3 DNA sequence: TGTGCCAGCAGCCAAGGCCGGGACAGGGTGGTATACAATGAGCAGTTCTTC.

This clone was recorded only once. This chain uses TRBV21-1 with TRBJ2-6; whether TRBD1, the table's D call, matches the DNA was not checked. TRBV21-1 is deemed a pseudogene. This CDR3 has 16 residues. The CDR3 region has the DNA TGTGCCAGCAGCAATATTAGGGGGTGTGGGGCCAACGTCCTGACTTTC. It yields the protein CASSNIRGCGANVLTF.

The J gene is TRBJ2-7, the V gene TRBV28; 13 nucleotides agree with TRBD2. This CDR3 comprises 16 residues. V lost 7 bases, J lost 3 bases, and 9 bases stayed unmatched. Germline lookup yields CDR1 MDHEN and CDR2 SYDVKM. CDR3 protein: CASTSPGLAGFYEQYF. In nucleotides, the CDR3 is TGTGCCAGCACCTCCCCGGGACTAGCGGGATTCTACGAGCAGTACTTC.

The chain is built from TRBV28 and TRBJ2-7; 10 bases match TRBD2. V shed 5 bases and J 4 bases; nucleotides not matched to a gene: 11. The CDR3 is made up of 16 amino acids. Germline V lookup: CDR1 MDHEN, CDR2 SYDVKM. CDR3 residues: CASSPHTSGKIYEQYF. The CDR3, as DNA: TGTGCCAGCAGTCCACATACTAGCGGGAAGATTTACGAGCAGTACTTC.

The genes are TRBV19 and TRBJ2-2; 8 bases are shared with TRBD1. J gave up 5 bases and V 3 bases, and 11 bases lay outside the gene matches. The V gene's germline CDR1 is LNHDA and CDR2 SQIVND (reference sequence). The CDR3 extends over 17 amino acids. The CDR3, as DNA: TGTGCCAGTAGTATTAATTCAGGACAGGGATCAACCGGGGAGCTGTTTTTT. It encodes CASSINSGQGSTGELFF.

The rearrangement joins TRBV5-5 to TRBJ1-2; TRBD1 is a possible D gene (6 bases). The germline CDR1 and CDR2 sequences are SGHKS and YYEKEE (reference sequence). Deletions cut 0 bases from V and 1 base from J, with 16 bases between. The CDR3 has 17 amino acids. The CDR3 region has the DNA TGTGCCAGCAGCTTGGCCTTTCAGGGGCGGAGTAACTATGGCTACACCTTC. Protein: CASSLAFQGRSNYGYTF. Filled out from reference TRBV5-5 and TRBJ1-2, the complete variable domain reads DAGVTQSPTHLIKTRGQQVTLRCSPISGHKSVSWYQQVLGQGPQFIFQYYEKEERGRGNFPDRFSARQFPNYSSELNVNALLLGDSALYLCASSLAFQGRSNYGYTFGSGTRLTVV.

The genes are TRBV10-3 and TRBJ2-2, with D perhaps TRBD1 (5 bases). The germline CDR1 and CDR2 sequences are ENHRY and SYGVKD. The CDR3 spans 13 residues. Trimming took 3 bases from V and 3 from J, leaving 5 bases between them. In nucleotides, the CDR3 is TGTGCCATCAGTGACAGGGACACCGGGGAGCTGTTTTTT. This codes for CAISDRDTGELFF.

Only a few counts were recorded for this clone. V gene TRBV6-5 combines with J gene TRBJ1-5; D not resolved. The CDR3 covers 14 residues. From germline, CDR1 is MNHEY and CDR2 SVGAGI. The V end lost 6 bases, the J end lost 4 bases, and 13 bases lay between the germline ends. The DNA for the CDR3 is TGTGCCAGCAGCGACCGAGGTGAAAATCAGCCCCAGCATTTT. Its protein is CASSDRGENQPQHF.

The rearrangement uses TRBV16 and TRBJ2-2; no clear D gene. Trimming took 0 bases from V and 2 from J, leaving 7 bases between them. This CDR3 has 15 amino acids. CDR1 and CDR2 from the germline V gene are KGHSY and FQNENV. CDR3 sequence reads: CASSQSGSNTGELFF. The CDR3 DNA reads TGTGCCAGCAGCCAATCGGGCAGCAACACCGGGGAGCTGTTTTTT.

This rearrangement joins TRBV5-1 to TRBJ1-5; 9 nucleotides match TRBD1. Germline CDR1 is SGHRS and CDR2 is YFSETQ. The J segment lost 5 bases and the V segment lost 0 bases, leaving 3 bases of the junction unmatched. The CDR3 loop spans 15 amino acids. The CDR3 sequence is CASSLGDRADQPQHF. CDR3 nucleotides: TGCGCCAGCAGCTTGGGGGACAGGGCGGATCAGCCCCAGCATTTT.

The chain is built from TRBV6-4 and TRBJ2-7, with 8 nucleotides matching TRBD1. The CDR3 consists of 13 residues. Looked up from germline, CDR1 is MRHNA and CDR2 is SNTAGT. V shed 4 bases and J 3 bases; nucleotides not matched to a gene: 2. CDR3 amino acids: CASSGTGGYEQYF. The CDR3 DNA is TGTGCCAGCAGTGGCACAGGGGGCTACGAGCAGTACTTC.

The V gene is TRBV30, the J gene TRBJ1-4; no reliable D call. V lost 5 bases and J 5 bases, leaving 24 bases between the germline ends. This CDR3 comprises 17 residues. Germline values: CDR1 GTSNPN, CDR2 SVGIG (reference sequence). The CDR3 sequence: CAWGTHYTRNLNEKLFF. The CDR3 DNA follows: TGTGCCTGGGGCACCCACTATACTCGGAACCTGAATGAAAAACTGTTTTTT.

CDR3 DNA: TGTGCCAGCAGTCGGGACAGCCAACATCAGCCCCAGCATTTT. It is translated as CASSRDSQHQPQHF. The chain couples TRBV2 to TRBJ1-5; 7 bases fit TRBD1. Trimming cost V 5 bases and J 5 bases; bases outside gene matches: 6. The germline V gene encodes CDR1 SNHLY and CDR2 FYNNEI. The CDR3 contains 14 residues.

The V call is TRBV6-5, the J call TRBJ2-7; 8 nucleotides align to TRBD1. The V gene's germline CDR1 is MNHEY and CDR2 SVGAGI. V lost 3 bases and J lost 2; bases outside the gene matches: 9. This CDR3 contains 16 residues. CDR3 coding DNA: TGTGCCAGCAGTTATGGACGGGACAGGTTGGCCTACGAGCAGTACTTC. Amino acid sequence: CASSYGRDRLAYEQYF.